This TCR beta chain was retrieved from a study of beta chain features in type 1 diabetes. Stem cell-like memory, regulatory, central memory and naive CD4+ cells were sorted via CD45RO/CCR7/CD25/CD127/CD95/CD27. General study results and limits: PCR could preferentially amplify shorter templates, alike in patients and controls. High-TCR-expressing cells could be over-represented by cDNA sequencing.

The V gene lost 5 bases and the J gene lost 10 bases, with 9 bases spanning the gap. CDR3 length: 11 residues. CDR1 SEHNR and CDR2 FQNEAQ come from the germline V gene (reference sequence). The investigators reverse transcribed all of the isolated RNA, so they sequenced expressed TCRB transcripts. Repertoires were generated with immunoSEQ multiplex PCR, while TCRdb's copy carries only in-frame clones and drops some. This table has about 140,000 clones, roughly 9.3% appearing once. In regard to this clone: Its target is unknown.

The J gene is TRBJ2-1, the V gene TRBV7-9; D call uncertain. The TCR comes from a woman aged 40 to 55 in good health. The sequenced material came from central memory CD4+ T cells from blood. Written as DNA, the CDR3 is TGTGCCAGCAGCCTTGCTAGGGAGCAGTTCTTC. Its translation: CASSLAREQFF.